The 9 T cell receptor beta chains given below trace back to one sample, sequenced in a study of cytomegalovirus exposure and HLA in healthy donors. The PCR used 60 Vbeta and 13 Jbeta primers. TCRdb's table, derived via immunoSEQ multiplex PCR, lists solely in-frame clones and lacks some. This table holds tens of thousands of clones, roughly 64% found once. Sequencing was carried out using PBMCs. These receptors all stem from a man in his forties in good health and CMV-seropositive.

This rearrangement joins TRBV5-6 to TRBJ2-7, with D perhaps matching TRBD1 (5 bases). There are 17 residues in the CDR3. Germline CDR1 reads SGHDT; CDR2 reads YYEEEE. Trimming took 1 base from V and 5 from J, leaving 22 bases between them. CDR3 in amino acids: CASSLRRQGIPPHEQYF. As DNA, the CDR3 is TGTGCCAGCAGCTTGAGACGGCAGGGAATCCCCCCCCACGAGCAGTACTTC.

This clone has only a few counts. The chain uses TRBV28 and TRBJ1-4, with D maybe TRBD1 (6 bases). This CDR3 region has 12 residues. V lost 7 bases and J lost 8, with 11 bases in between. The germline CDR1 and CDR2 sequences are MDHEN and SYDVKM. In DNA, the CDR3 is TGTGCCAGCACCGGGACAACCGAAAAACTGTTTTTT. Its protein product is CASTGTTEKLFF.

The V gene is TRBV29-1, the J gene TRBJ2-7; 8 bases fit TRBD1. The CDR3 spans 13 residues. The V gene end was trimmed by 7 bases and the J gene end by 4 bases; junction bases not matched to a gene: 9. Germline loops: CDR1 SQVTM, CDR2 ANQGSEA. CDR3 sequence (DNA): TGCAGCGCCGTTCAGGGGGCTGGGTACGAGCAGTACTTC. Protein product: CSAVQGAGYEQYF.

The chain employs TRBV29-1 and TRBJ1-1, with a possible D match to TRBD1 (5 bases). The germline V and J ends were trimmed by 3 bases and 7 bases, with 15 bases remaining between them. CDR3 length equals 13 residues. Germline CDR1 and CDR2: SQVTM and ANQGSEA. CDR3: CSVDARAGGEAFF. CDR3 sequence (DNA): TGCAGCGTTGATGCCAGGGCCGGTGGTGAAGCTTTCTTT.

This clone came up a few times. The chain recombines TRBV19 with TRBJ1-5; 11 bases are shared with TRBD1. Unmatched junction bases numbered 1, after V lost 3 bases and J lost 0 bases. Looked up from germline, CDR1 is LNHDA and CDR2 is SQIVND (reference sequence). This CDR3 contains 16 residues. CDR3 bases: TGTGCCAGTAGTATGGGACAGGGGGTTAGCAATCAGCCCCAGCATTTT. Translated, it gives CASSMGQGVSNQPQHF.

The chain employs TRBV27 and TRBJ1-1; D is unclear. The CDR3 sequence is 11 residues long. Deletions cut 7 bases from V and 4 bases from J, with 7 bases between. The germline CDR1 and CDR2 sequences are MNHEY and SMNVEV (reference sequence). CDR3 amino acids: CASKFGTEAFF. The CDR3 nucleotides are TGTGCCAGCAAATTCGGCACTGAAGCTTTCTTT.

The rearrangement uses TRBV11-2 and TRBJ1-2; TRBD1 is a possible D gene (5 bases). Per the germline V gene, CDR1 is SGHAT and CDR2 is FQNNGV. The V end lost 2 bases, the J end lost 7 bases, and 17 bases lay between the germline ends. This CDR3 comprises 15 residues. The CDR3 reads CASSLISATRGGYTF. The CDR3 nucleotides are TGTGCCAGCAGCTTAATATCCGCCACAAGGGGTGGCTACACCTTC. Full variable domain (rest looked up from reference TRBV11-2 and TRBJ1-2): EAGVAQSPRYKIIEKRQSVAFWCNPISGHATLYWYQQILGQGPKLLIQFQNNGVVDDSQLPKDRFSAERLKGVDSTLKIQPAKLEDSAVYLCASSLISATRGGYTFGSGTRLTVV.

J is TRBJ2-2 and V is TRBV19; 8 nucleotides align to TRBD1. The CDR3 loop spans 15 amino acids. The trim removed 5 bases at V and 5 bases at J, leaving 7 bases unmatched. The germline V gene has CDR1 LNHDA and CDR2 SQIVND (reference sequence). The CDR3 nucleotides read TGTGCCAGTAGTCCGGGGACAGGAGGTACCGGGGAGCTGTTTTTT. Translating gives CASSPGTGGTGELFF.

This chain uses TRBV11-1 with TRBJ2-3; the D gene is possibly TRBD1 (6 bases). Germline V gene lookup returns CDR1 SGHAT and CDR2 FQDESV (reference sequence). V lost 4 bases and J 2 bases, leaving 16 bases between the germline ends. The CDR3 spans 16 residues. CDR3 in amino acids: CASSSRGQSSTDTQYF. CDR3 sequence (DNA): TGTGCCAGCAGCTCTCGAGGACAGTCCTCCACAGATACGCAGTATTTT.